The sequence of this T cell receptor (beta chain) was determined in a study of blood T cell repertoires in COVID-19. TCRdb's table, derived via immunoSEQ multiplex PCR, lists solely in-frame clones and lacks some. This table has approximately 350,000 clones, 86% appearing once. This clone was observed a few times. Sequencing input: peripheral blood. The receptor comes from a woman in her sixties or seventies with COVID-19, enrolled during active disease.

CDR3 residues: CASSSTLSNRGRRLYEQYF. CDR3 sequence (DNA): TGTGCCAGCAGCTCCACTCTCTCTAACAGGGGGCGACGGTTGTACGAGCAGTACTTC. This rearrangement joins TRBV7-9 to TRBJ2-7, with 9 nucleotides matching TRBD1. This CDR3 has 19 residues. V dropped 4 bases and J dropped 4; count of bases not matched to a gene: 20. Looked up from germline, CDR1 is SEHNR and CDR2 is FQNEAQ (reference sequence).